The TCR beta chain described here comes from a study of T cell responses to AZD1222 COVID-19 vaccine. Study conclusions and caveats: All repertoire sampling was performed exclusively after the peak T cell response. The study found vaccine-associated CD4 TCRs spanning spike, dominant at 160-218 and 743-854.

Using immunoSEQ multiplex PCR, the repertoire was profiled, and TCRdb retains in-frame clones only, with some absent. The sample lists around 160,000 clones, roughly nine tenths seen once, with about 5% in the top ten. Concerning this clone: Its specificity is not known.

The V and J ends lost 7 bases and 8 bases respectively, with 8 bases between them. CDR3 size: 10 residues. The rearrangement links TRBV12-3 or TRBV12-4 to TRBJ1-1; unclear D gene. This material consisted of peripheral blood, taken on day 0 of AZD1222 vaccination. The receptor's source is an adult in good health. The CDR3 loop reads CASTDREAFF. CDR3 DNA sequence: TGTGCCAGCACTGATCGAGAAGCTTTCTTT.